This is a list of T cell receptor beta chains from one sample in a study of STAT3 mutations in large granular lymphocyte leukemia. Only in-frame clones appear in the TCRdb table, and some are missing; sequencing was by immunoSEQ multiplex PCR. Of around 17,000 clones in the sample, 84% are singletons; the top ten hold around 9.4%. The sequenced sample consisted of peripheral blood mononuclear cells. These receptors came from a man aged 50-60 years with T-cell large granular lymphocyte leukemia. Some clones in this sample may be carry-over from other donors' samples. The CDR3 runs from the conserved cysteine through the conserved F or W. The D gene is left open where the match is weak. Clone size is stated in some rows and not others, as once, few, many or a class when expanded.

V gene: TRBV6-1
clone size: -
J gene: TRBJ2-2
D gene: -
CDR3 protein: CASSELGPHGELFF
CDR3 DNA: TGTGCCAGCAGTGAACTAGGACCCCACGGGGAGCTGTTTTTT

V gene: TRBV30
clone size: -
J gene: TRBJ2-7
D gene: -
CDR3 protein: CAWNPVSYEQYF
CDR3 DNA: TGTGCCTGGAACCCGGTGTCCTACGAGCAGTACTTC

V gene: TRBV10-3
clone size: -
J gene: TRBJ1-4
D gene: -
CDR3 protein: CAIKGDRPNEKLFF
CDR3 DNA: TGTGCCATCAAAGGCGACCGACCTAATGAAAAACTGTTTTTT

V gene: TRBV28
clone size: -
J gene: TRBJ2-3
D gene: -
CDR3 protein: CASSPPRDTQYF
CDR3 DNA: TGTGCCAGCAGTCCCCCGCGGGATACGCAGTATTTT

V gene: TRBV18
clone size: -
J gene: TRBJ2-1
D gene: TRBD2
CDR3 protein: CASSRGLAGAYNEQFF
CDR3 DNA: TGTGCCAGCTCACGAGGGCTAGCGGGGGCCTACAATGAGCAGTTCTTC

V gene: TRBV5-4
clone size: -
J gene: TRBJ2-2
D gene: -
CDR3 protein: CASSPSSGHTGELFF
CDR3 DNA: TGTGCCAGCAGCCCCTCCAGCGGGCACACCGGGGAGCTGTTTTTT

V gene: TRBV2
clone size: few
J gene: TRBJ2-3
D gene: -
CDR3 protein: CASSLSTDTQYF
CDR3 DNA: TGTGCCAGCAGTTTAAGCACAGATACGCAGTATTTT

V gene: TRBV7-9
clone size: few
J gene: TRBJ2-1
D gene: TRBD2
CDR3 protein: CASSSGTSVSLLNEQFF
CDR3 DNA: TGTGCCAGCAGCTCTGGGACTAGCGTGTCGTTGCTCAATGAGCAGTTCTTC

V gene: TRBV9
clone size: once
J gene: TRBJ1-2
D gene: -
CDR3 protein: CASSVGDWNYTF
CDR3 DNA: TGTGCCAGCAGCGTAGGGGATTGGAACTACACCTTC

V gene: TRBV27
clone size: -
J gene: TRBJ1-6
D gene: TRBD1
CDR3 protein: CASSLDRGSPLHF
CDR3 DNA: TGTGCCAGCAGTTTGGACAGGGGTTCACCCCTCCACTTT

V gene: TRBV10-3
clone size: -
J gene: TRBJ1-1
D gene: -
CDR3 protein: CAISVGAEAFF
CDR3 DNA: TGTGCCATCAGCGTAGGGGCTGAAGCTTTCTTT

V gene: TRBV2
clone size: -
J gene: TRBJ2-7
D gene: -
CDR3 protein: CASSVFGSYEQYF
CDR3 DNA: TGTGCCAGCAGTGTATTCGGAAGCTACGAGCAGTACTTC

V gene: TRBV4-2
clone size: -
J gene: TRBJ2-2
D gene: TRBD2
CDR3 protein: CASSQGGGDTGELFF
CDR3 DNA: TGTGCCAGCAGCCAGGGCGGGGGTGACACCGGGGAGCTGTTTTTT

V gene: TRBV6-1
clone size: -
J gene: TRBJ2-3
D gene: -
CDR3 protein: CASSELVTQYF
CDR3 DNA: TGTGCCAGCAGTGAACTAGTTACGCAGTATTTT

V gene: TRBV4-2
clone size: -
J gene: TRBJ2-1
D gene: -
CDR3 protein: CASSQDLMADDNEQFF
CDR3 DNA: TGTGCCAGCAGCCAAGACTTGATGGCGGATGACAATGAGCAGTTCTTC

V gene: TRBV27
clone size: -
J gene: TRBJ2-5
D gene: -
CDR3 protein: CASGGIQETQYF
CDR3 DNA: TGTGCCAGCGGAGGTATACAAGAGACCCAGTACTTC

V gene: TRBV7-2
clone size: -
J gene: TRBJ1-5
D gene: TRBD1
CDR3 protein: CASSSGGDRRNQPQHF
CDR3 DNA: TGTGCCAGCAGCTCTGGGGGGGACAGACGCAATCAGCCCCAGCATTTT

V gene: TRBV15
clone size: once
J gene: TRBJ2-7
D gene: TRBD1
CDR3 protein: CATSRDGTAAYEQYF
CDR3 DNA: TGTGCCACCAGCAGAGATGGGACAGCGGCCTACGAGCAGTACTTC

V gene: TRBV11-2
clone size: -
J gene: TRBJ1-6
D gene: -
CDR3 protein: CASTHYRGGTALHF
CDR3 DNA: TGTGCCAGCACCCACTATCGTGGGGGCACGGCCCTCCACTTT

V gene: TRBV6-1
clone size: -
J gene: TRBJ2-5
D gene: TRBD1
CDR3 protein: CASSRDSVQETQYF
CDR3 DNA: TGTGCCAGCAGCCGGGACAGCGTCCAAGAGACCCAGTACTTC